This TCR beta chain is drawn from a study of T cells in Graves' hyperthyroidism and ophthalmopathy. The sample holds many counts of this clonotype. Amplification of TCR beta CDR3 regions used RNA as the template. First-round RT-PCR of the TCR CDR3 relied on the HTBI primer set. TCRdb passed the multiplex PCR reads through MiXCR, listing each CDR3 protein once. The sample yields over 150,000 distinct CDR3 sequences, around a sixth seen once. CDR1 and CDR2 from the germline V gene are SQVTM and ANQGSEA. Unmatched junction bases numbered 4, after V lost 2 bases and J lost 5 bases. The CDR3 contains 13 residues.

The rearrangement uses TRBV29-1 and TRBJ1-2, with 8 bases matching TRBD1. This TCR came from a woman aged 45 to 65 with Graves' hyperthyroidism. The sequencing input was blood. CDR3 sequence: CSVERRTGYGYTF. CDR3 bases: TGCAGCGTTGAACGGCGGACAGGGTATGGCTACACCTTC.